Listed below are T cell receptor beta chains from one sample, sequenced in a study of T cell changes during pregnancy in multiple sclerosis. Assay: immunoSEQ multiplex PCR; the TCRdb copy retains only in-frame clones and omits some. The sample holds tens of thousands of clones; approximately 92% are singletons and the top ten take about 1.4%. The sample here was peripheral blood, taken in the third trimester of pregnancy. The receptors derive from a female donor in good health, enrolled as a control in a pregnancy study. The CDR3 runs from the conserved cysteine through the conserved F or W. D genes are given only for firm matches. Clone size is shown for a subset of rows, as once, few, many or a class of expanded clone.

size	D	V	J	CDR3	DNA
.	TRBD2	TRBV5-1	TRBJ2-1	CASSGVAGRDEQFF	TGCGCCAGCAGCGGGGTAGCGGGACGAGATGAGCAGTTCTTC
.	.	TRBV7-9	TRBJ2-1	CASSSRYNEQFF	TGTGCCAGCAGCTCCCGTTACAATGAGCAGTTCTTC
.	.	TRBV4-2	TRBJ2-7	CASSQDGEVYEQYF	TGTGCCAGCAGCCAAGATGGAGAAGTCTACGAGCAGTACTTC
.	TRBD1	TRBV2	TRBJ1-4	CASRSTGGTNEKLFF	TGTGCCAGCAGGTCTACAGGGGGTACTAATGAAAAACTGTTTTTT
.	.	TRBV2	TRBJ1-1	CASSGFEWSTEAFF	TGTGCCAGCAGTGGTTTTGAGTGGTCCACTGAAGCTTTCTTT
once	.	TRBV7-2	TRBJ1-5	CASSPTGTTSNQPQHF	TGTGCCAGCAGCCCCACCGGGACTACTAGCAATCAGCCCCAGCATTTT
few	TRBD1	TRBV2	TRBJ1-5	CASSEGGQGLSRNQPQHF	TGTGCCAGCAGTGAAGGGGGACAGGGTCTCTCACGCAATCAGCCCCAGCATTTT
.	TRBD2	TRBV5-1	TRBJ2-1	CASSLDGGGRPNEQFF	TGCGCCAGCAGCTTGGATGGGGGCGGGAGGCCCAATGAGCAGTTCTTC
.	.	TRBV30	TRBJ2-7	CAWSVERVSEQYF	TGTGCCTGGAGTGTAGAGAGGGTCAGCGAGCAGTACTTC
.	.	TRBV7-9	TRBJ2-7	CASSLPSPPYEQYF	TGTGCCAGCAGTCTTCCTAGTCCTCCCTACGAGCAGTACTTC
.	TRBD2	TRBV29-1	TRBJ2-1	CSVYSREGPSSYNEQFF	TGCAGCGTTTACAGCCGGGAGGGTCCTAGCTCCTACAATGAGCAGTTCTTC
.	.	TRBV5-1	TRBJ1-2	CASSRRAPPPPNYGYTF	TGCGCCAGCAGCCGCCGCGCCCCTCCCCCCCCTAACTATGGCTACACCTTC
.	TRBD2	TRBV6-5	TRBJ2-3	CASSWTSGSPDTQYF	TGTGCCAGCAGTTGGACTAGCGGGAGCCCAGATACGCAGTATTTT
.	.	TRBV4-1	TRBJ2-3	CASSQEAAPSTDTQYF	TGCGCCAGCAGCCAAGAAGCCGCCCCTAGCACAGATACGCAGTATTTT
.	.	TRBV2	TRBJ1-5	CASSEDRDQPQHF	TGTGCCAGCAGTGAAGATCGGGATCAGCCCCAGCATTTT
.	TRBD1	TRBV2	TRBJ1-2	CARGDRGDYGYTF	TGTGCCAGGGGGGACAGGGGGGACTATGGCTACACCTTC
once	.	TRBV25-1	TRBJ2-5	CASSGSGQETQYF	TGTGCCAGCAGCGGGAGTGGCCAAGAGACCCAGTACTTC
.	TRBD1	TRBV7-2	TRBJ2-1	CASSLSGGAASYNEQFF	TGTGCCAGCAGCCTCTCAGGGGGCGCAGCCTCCTACAATGAGCAGTTCTTC
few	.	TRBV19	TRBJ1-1	CASSISGRLNTEAFF	TGTGCCAGTAGTATTTCAGGTCGCCTGAACACTGAAGCTTTCTTT
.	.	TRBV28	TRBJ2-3	CASSSQYSTTDTQYF	TGTGCCAGCAGTTCCCAATATAGCACAACAGATACGCAGTATTTT
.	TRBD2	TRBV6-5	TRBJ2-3	CASSLGLAGGNTQYF	TGTGCCAGCAGTCTCGGACTAGCGGGAGGGAATACGCAGTATTTT
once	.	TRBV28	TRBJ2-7	CASTRGYEQYF	TGTGCCAGCACCAGAGGCTACGAGCAGTACTTC
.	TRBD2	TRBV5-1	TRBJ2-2	CASSLGDAGVNTGELFF	TGCGCCAGCAGCTTGGGGGATGCGGGAGTGAACACCGGGGAGCTGTTTTTT
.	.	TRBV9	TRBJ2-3	CASSVVSPPDTQYF	TGTGCCAGCAGCGTAGTCTCTCCTCCCGATACGCAGTATTTT
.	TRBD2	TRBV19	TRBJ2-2	CASTAGTSGNRELFF	TGTGCCAGTACGGCCGGGACTAGCGGGAACAGGGAGCTGTTTTTT
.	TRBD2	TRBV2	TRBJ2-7	CASIYGGGSYEQYF	TGTGCCAGCATCTACGGGGGGGGCTCCTACGAGCAGTACTTC
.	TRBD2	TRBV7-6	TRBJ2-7	CASSQLTSGDYEQYF	TGTGCCAGCAGCCAATTGACTAGCGGGGACTACGAGCAGTACTTC
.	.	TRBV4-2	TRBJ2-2	CASSQDGPPYGGTGELFF	TGTGCCAGCAGCCAAGATGGGCCCCCCTACGGTGGCACCGGGGAGCTGTTTTTT
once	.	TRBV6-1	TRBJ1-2	CASSEDRNYGYTF	TGTGCCAGCAGTGAAGACAGGAACTATGGCTACACCTTC
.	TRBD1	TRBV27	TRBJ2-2	CASSSRINRGMGGEDTGELFF	TGTGCCAGCAGTTCGCGGATAAACAGGGGGATGGGAGGAGAAGACACCGGGGAGCTGTTTTTT
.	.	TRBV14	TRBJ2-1	CASSRGSSYNEQFF	TGTGCCAGCAGCCGAGGTAGCTCCTACAATGAGCAGTTCTTC
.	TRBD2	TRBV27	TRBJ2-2	CASSLSGGRVTGELFF	TGTGCCAGCAGTTTATCTGGCGGGAGGGTGACCGGGGAGCTGTTTTTT
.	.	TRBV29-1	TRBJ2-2	CSVVEGSGELFF	TGCAGCGTTGTGGAGGGGTCCGGGGAGCTGTTTTTT
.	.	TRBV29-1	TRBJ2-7	CSVRVDGSSYEQYF	TGCAGCGTGCGGGTAGACGGGAGCTCCTACGAGCAGTACTTC
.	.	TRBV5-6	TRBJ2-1	CASSGGGNSYNEQFF	TGTGCCAGCAGCGGTGGCGGGAACTCCTACAATGAGCAGTTCTTC
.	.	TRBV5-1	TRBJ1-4	CASSLMTSENEKLFF	TGCGCCAGCAGCTTGATGACGTCGGAGAATGAAAAACTGTTTTTT
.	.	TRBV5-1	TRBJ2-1	CASSLASGTYNEQFF	TGCGCCAGCAGCTTGGCCAGCGGCACCTACAATGAGCAGTTCTTC